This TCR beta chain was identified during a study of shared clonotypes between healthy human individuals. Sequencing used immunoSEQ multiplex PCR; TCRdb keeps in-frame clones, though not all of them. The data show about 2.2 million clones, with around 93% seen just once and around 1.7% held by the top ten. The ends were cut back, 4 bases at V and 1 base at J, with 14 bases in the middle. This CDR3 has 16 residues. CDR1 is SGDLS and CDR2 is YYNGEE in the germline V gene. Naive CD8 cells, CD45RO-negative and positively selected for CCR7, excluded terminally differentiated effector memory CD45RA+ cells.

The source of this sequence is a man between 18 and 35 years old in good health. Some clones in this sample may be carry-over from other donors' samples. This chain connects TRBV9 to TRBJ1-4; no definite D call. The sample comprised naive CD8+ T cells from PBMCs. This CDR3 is CASSQSLGGTNEKLFF. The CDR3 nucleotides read TGTGCCAGCAGCCAAAGTCTAGGAGGAACTAATGAAAAACTGTTTTTT.